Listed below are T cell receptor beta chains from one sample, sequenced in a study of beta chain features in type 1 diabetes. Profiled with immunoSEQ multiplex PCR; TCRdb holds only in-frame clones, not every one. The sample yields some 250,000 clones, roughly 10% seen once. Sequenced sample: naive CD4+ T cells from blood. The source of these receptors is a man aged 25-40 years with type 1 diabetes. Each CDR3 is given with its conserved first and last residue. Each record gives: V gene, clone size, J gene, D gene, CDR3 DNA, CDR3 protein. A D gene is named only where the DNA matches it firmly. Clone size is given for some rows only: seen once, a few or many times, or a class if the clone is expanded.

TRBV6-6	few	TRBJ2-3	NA	TGTGCCAGCTCGGTGAGCACAGATACGCAGTATTTT	CASSVSTDTQYF
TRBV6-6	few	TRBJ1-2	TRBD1	TGTGCCAGCAGTTACATCGGACAGGAGAATGGCTACACCTTC	CASSYIGQENGYTF
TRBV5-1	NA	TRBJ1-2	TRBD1	TGCGCCAGCAGCCCCGGCCAGGGGGCTAACTATGGCTACACCTTC	CASSPGQGANYGYTF
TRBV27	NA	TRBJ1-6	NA	TGTGCCAGCAGTGGCCGACAGCTGAATTCACCCCTCCACTTT	CASSGRQLNSPLHF
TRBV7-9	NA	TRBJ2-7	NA	TGTGCCAGCAGCTTAGGGGCCATATCCTACGAGCAGTACTTC	CASSLGAISYEQYF
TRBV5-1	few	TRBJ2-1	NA	TGCGCCAGCAGACTGTTAGCGGCCACCTACAATGAGCAGTTCTTC	CASRLLAATYNEQFF
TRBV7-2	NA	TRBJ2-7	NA	TGTGCCAGCAGCTTAGCGCGGGCGGGTTACTACGAGCAGTACTTC	CASSLARAGYYEQYF
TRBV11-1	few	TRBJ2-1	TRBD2	TGTGCCAGCAGTTCGAGCGGGGGGACCTACAATGAGCAGTTCTTC	CASSSSGGTYNEQFF
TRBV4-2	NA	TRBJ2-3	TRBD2	TGTGCCAGCAGCCAAGATCCTACGAGACTAGCGGGGACACACCATACGCAGTATTTT	CASSQDPTRLAGTHHTQYF
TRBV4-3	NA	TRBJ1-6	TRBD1	TGCGCCAGCAGCCAAGATGCAAAGGGACAGGGGAACTCACCCCTCCACTTT	CASSQDAKGQGNSPLHF
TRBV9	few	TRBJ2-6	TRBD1	TGTGCCAGCAGCGTAGCACAGGGGGCGCTTGGGGCCAACGTCCTGACTTTC	CASSVAQGALGANVLTF
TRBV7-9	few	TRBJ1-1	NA	TGTGCCAGCAGCCCCGGGGGGTGGAACACTGAAGCTTTCTTT	CASSPGGWNTEAFF
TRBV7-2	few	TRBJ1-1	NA	TGTGCCAGCAGCTTGGACATCATGAACACTGAAGCTTTCTTT	CASSLDIMNTEAFF
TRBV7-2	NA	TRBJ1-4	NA	TGTGCCAGCAGCCCGGGATTTGGGAGAAAACTGTTTTTT	CASSPGFGRKLFF
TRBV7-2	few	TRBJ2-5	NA	TGTGCCAGCACCTTGGACTGGCAAGAGACCCAGTACTTC	CASTLDWQETQYF
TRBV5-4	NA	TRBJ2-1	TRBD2	TGTGCCAGCAGCGGTTCGCTAGCGGTGACCTACAATGAGCAGTTCTTC	CASSGSLAVTYNEQFF
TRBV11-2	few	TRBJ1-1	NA	TGTGCCAGCAGGAGGGCCATTTCAAGATTTACTGAAGCTTTCTTT	CASRRAISRFTEAFF
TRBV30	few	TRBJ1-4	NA	TGTGCCCAAGAGGGGAGGCGGAATGAAAAACTGTTTTTT	CAQEGRRNEKLFF
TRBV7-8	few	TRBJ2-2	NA	TGTGCCAGCAGCTTAGCCGGACAGACCGGGGAGCTGTTTTTT	CASSLAGQTGELFF
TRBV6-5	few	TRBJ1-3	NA	TGTGCCACAACAAGGACTTCCTCTGGAAACACCATATATTTT	CATTRTSSGNTIYF
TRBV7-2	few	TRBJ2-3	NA	TGTGCCAGCAGCTTGGGGGCAGGGGATACGCAGTATTTT	CASSLGAGDTQYF
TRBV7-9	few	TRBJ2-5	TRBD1	TGTGCCAGCAGCGTACGAACCACAGGGGAAGAGACCCAGTACTTC	CASSVRTTGEETQYF
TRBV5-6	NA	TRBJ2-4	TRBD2	TGTGCCAGCAGCTCTCGGTCGGGAGGCGGAAACATTCAGTACTTC	CASSSRSGGGNIQYF
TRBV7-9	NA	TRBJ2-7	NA	TGTGCCAGCAGCCTTACCGGGATCAACTACGAGCAGTACTTC	CASSLTGINYEQYF